Only a few counts were recorded for the clone carrying this T cell receptor (beta chain). CDR3 regions were amplified by Arm-PCR using iRepertoire HTBI primers to build TCR beta libraries. TCRdb reanalysed the multiplex PCR reads using MiXCR and keeps one entry per CDR3 protein. The sample lists fewer than 350,000 distinct CDR3 sequences, about 18% occurring once. Germline lookup yields CDR1 SGHTA and CDR2 FQGTGA. This CDR3 contains 16 residues. Trimming pared 0 bases from V and 7 bases from J, leaving 16 bases between. The sample is drawn from a study of regulatory T cells in long-lasting Graves disease. Regarding time point: newly diagnosed GD, antithyroid drugs for less than 3 months. PBMC RNA was the source of the TCR library. Collection of peripheral blood (nine milliliters) was done using EDTA tubes.

This sequence joins TRBV7-3 and TRBJ2-1; the D call may be TRBD1 or TRBD2 (7 bases each). The sequencing here drew on peripheral blood mononuclear cells (PBMCs), taken at new diagnosis, from a patient treated with antithyroid drugs. This TCR was sampled from a female donor with Graves disease. The CDR3, as DNA: TGTGCCAGCAGCTTAACCCGGGGAGGGGACAGTAATGAGCAGTTCTTC. As protein: CASSLTRGGDSNEQFF.